The T cell receptor (beta chain) under discussion was sequenced for a study of Ad26.COV2.S vaccination and SARS-CoV-2 variants (dated by TCRdb to the early 2020s). With regard to the full study: Donors in the vaccine arm were drawn from COV1001, a phase I-IIa trial of Ad26.COV2.S in healthy adults that was multicentre, randomized, double-blind and placebo-controlled. Ad26.COV2.S was given intramuscularly at 5x10^10 or 1x10^11 viral particles, as a single shot or as two shots 56 days apart. A total of approximately 30 samples were included in the TCR-sequenced set, comprising about 20 Ad26.COV2.S vaccine recipients, 5 placebo recipients and 8 SARS-CoV-2 convalescent individuals. Investigators did not know the trial group allocation while performing experiments and assessing outcomes. Trial participants were randomized into five groups of five: low-dose or high-dose Ad26.COV2.S given once or twice, or placebo on both occasions. Sequencing of the TCRbeta repertoire served to evaluate the specificity and breadth of SARS-CoV-2-reactive T cell receptors following Ad26.COV2.S vaccination. The paper's findings and limits, for the study overall: Higher spike-specific TCR breadth was observed in Ad26.COV2.S recipients than in placebo recipients (P = 0.0014). According to the authors, total T cell responses may have been underestimated by the TCR breadth and depth analyses. Vaccine and placebo recipients had similar non-spike TCR breadth, a finding consistent with the vaccine containing only spike. After vaccination, substantial breadth of spike-specific CD8+ and CD4+ T cell responses was reported. The study was not powered to compare responses between vaccine doses or regimens.

CDR1 and CDR2 were assigned from the germline V gene as KGHDR and SFDVKD. The V end loses 0 bases and the J end loses 3 bases, and a stretch of 10 bases separates them. CDR3 length: 15 amino acids, cysteine to phenylalanine. CDR3 DNA is the only sequence kept; it has 45 bases, read in frame from the first base. Comment on this clone: Its antigen remains unidentified. No base qualities exist here, and no much larger clone lies one base off it.

The sample's treatment or condition label is to be understood as: around 19 received Ad26.COV2.S at low or high dose, single or two shots; several received placebo; per-sample allocation not given. For vaccine and placebo recipients, the sequenced repertoires came from samples collected on day 63 after the first injection. Cohort 1b enrolled about two dozen adults aged 18-55 years at a single site in Boston, USA, between 29 July and 7 August 2020. Ad26.COV2.S was a replication-incompetent adenovirus type 26 vector that expressed a prefusion-stabilized SARS-CoV-2 spike protein derived from the original Wuhan strain. TCRbeta CDR3 regions were sequenced with the immunoSEQ Assay. After extraction, genomic DNA underwent amplification by bias-controlled multiplex PCR, followed by high-throughput sequencing. Per the original workflow: To quantify the absolute abundance of every unique TCRbeta CDR3 region, sequences were collapsed and filtered. T cell fraction was estimated by normalizing TCRbeta template counts to usable DNA, with usable DNA measured through amplification of reference genes found in all nucleated cells. Repertoire TCRs were annotated as SARS-CoV-2-specific by exact matching of V gene, CDR3 amino acid sequence and J gene to a known reactive TCR set. The reference SARS-CoV-2 TCR set was obtained from MIRA and was filtered for enrichment in COVID-19-positive ImmuneCODE repertoires, whereby public or cross-reactive TCRs were removed. Using the MIRA antigens, annotated TCRs were further analysed by specific ORF or by position within an ORF. Breadth was defined as annotated unique rearrangements over total unique productive rearrangements; depth was the summed frequency of those rearrangements. Group comparisons of TCR breadth used two-sided Wilcoxon rank-sum tests. TCRdb retrieved this table from immuneACCESS and kept in-frame rearrangements only. Not all clones are present; in checked studies, unresolved V genes account for under half, and no reason is known for the remainder. V and J calls and clone size follow that table, whereas D and trimming were derived from the DNA. In all, the sample holds some 480,000 clones, and roughly nine tenths of those were seen once. The ten largest clones add up to around 13% of the sample.

This TCR was recovered from a person aged 18-60 years who received the Ad26.COV2.S COVID-19 vaccine or a placebo. The V and J segments used are TRBV24-1 and TRBJ1-2; TRBD1 is a weak D gene call, 5 bases matching. Sequences were derived from peripheral blood, sampled in a trial of Ad26.COV2.S vaccine versus placebo. The CDR3 has the sequence CATSDLRDGHYGYTF. The nucleotides read TGTGCCACCAGTGATTTGCGGGACGGTCACTATGGCTACACCTTC.